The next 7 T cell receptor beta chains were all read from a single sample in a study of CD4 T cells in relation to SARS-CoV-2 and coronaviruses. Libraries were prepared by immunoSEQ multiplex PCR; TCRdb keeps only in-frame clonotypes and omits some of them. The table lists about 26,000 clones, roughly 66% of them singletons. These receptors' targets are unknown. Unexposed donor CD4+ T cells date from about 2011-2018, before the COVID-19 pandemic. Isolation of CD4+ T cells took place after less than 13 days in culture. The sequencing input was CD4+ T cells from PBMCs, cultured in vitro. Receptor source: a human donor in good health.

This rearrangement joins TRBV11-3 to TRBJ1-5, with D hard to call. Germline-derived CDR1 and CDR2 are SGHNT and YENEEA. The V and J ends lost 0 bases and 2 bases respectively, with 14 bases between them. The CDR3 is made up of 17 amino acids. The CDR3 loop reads CASSLEVWERCNQPQHF. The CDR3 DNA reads TGTGCCAGCAGCTTAGAGGTCTGGGAGAGGTGCAATCAGCCCCAGCATTTT.

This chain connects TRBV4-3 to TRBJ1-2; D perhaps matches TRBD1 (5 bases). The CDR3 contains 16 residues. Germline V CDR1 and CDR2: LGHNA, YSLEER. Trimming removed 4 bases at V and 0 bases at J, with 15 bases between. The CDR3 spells CASSPRGGGANYGYTF. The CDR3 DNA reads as TGCGCCAGCAGCCCTCGTGGTGGAGGGGCTAACTATGGCTACACCTTC.

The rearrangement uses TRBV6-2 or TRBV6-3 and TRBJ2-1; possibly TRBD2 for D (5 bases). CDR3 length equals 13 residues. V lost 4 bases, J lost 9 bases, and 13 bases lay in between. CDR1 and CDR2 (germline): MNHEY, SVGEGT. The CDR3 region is CASSSSSSGEQFF. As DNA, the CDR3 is TGTGCCAGCAGTTCGTCTAGCTCGGGTGAGCAGTTCTTC.

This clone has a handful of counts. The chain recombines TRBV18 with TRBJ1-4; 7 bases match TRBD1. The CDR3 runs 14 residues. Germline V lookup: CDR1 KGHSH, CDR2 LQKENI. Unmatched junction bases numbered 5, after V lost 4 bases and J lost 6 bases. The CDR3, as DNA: TGTGCCAGCTCACGAGACAGGGTGGATGAAAAACTGTTTTTT. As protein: CASSRDRVDEKLFF.

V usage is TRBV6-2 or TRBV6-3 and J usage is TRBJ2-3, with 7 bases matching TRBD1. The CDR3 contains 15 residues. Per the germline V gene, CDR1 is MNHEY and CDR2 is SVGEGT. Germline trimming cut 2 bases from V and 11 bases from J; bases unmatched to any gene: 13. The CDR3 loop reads CASSYGTDHRFGQYF. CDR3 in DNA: TGTGCCAGCAGTTACGGGACAGACCACAGATTTGGGCAGTATTTT.

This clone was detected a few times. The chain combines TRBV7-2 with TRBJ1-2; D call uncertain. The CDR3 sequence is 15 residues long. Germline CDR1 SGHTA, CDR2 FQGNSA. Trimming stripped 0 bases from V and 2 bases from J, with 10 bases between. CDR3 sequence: CASSLAGSSNYGYTF. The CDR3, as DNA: TGTGCCAGCAGCTTAGCAGGCAGCTCCAACTATGGCTACACCTTC.

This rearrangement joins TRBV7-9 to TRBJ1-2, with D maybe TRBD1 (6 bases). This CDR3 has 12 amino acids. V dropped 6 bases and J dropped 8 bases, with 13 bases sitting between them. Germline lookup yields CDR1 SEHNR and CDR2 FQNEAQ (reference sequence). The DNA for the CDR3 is TGTGCCAGCAGGAGACAGGACCTAGGCTACACCTTC. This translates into CASRRQDLGYTF.